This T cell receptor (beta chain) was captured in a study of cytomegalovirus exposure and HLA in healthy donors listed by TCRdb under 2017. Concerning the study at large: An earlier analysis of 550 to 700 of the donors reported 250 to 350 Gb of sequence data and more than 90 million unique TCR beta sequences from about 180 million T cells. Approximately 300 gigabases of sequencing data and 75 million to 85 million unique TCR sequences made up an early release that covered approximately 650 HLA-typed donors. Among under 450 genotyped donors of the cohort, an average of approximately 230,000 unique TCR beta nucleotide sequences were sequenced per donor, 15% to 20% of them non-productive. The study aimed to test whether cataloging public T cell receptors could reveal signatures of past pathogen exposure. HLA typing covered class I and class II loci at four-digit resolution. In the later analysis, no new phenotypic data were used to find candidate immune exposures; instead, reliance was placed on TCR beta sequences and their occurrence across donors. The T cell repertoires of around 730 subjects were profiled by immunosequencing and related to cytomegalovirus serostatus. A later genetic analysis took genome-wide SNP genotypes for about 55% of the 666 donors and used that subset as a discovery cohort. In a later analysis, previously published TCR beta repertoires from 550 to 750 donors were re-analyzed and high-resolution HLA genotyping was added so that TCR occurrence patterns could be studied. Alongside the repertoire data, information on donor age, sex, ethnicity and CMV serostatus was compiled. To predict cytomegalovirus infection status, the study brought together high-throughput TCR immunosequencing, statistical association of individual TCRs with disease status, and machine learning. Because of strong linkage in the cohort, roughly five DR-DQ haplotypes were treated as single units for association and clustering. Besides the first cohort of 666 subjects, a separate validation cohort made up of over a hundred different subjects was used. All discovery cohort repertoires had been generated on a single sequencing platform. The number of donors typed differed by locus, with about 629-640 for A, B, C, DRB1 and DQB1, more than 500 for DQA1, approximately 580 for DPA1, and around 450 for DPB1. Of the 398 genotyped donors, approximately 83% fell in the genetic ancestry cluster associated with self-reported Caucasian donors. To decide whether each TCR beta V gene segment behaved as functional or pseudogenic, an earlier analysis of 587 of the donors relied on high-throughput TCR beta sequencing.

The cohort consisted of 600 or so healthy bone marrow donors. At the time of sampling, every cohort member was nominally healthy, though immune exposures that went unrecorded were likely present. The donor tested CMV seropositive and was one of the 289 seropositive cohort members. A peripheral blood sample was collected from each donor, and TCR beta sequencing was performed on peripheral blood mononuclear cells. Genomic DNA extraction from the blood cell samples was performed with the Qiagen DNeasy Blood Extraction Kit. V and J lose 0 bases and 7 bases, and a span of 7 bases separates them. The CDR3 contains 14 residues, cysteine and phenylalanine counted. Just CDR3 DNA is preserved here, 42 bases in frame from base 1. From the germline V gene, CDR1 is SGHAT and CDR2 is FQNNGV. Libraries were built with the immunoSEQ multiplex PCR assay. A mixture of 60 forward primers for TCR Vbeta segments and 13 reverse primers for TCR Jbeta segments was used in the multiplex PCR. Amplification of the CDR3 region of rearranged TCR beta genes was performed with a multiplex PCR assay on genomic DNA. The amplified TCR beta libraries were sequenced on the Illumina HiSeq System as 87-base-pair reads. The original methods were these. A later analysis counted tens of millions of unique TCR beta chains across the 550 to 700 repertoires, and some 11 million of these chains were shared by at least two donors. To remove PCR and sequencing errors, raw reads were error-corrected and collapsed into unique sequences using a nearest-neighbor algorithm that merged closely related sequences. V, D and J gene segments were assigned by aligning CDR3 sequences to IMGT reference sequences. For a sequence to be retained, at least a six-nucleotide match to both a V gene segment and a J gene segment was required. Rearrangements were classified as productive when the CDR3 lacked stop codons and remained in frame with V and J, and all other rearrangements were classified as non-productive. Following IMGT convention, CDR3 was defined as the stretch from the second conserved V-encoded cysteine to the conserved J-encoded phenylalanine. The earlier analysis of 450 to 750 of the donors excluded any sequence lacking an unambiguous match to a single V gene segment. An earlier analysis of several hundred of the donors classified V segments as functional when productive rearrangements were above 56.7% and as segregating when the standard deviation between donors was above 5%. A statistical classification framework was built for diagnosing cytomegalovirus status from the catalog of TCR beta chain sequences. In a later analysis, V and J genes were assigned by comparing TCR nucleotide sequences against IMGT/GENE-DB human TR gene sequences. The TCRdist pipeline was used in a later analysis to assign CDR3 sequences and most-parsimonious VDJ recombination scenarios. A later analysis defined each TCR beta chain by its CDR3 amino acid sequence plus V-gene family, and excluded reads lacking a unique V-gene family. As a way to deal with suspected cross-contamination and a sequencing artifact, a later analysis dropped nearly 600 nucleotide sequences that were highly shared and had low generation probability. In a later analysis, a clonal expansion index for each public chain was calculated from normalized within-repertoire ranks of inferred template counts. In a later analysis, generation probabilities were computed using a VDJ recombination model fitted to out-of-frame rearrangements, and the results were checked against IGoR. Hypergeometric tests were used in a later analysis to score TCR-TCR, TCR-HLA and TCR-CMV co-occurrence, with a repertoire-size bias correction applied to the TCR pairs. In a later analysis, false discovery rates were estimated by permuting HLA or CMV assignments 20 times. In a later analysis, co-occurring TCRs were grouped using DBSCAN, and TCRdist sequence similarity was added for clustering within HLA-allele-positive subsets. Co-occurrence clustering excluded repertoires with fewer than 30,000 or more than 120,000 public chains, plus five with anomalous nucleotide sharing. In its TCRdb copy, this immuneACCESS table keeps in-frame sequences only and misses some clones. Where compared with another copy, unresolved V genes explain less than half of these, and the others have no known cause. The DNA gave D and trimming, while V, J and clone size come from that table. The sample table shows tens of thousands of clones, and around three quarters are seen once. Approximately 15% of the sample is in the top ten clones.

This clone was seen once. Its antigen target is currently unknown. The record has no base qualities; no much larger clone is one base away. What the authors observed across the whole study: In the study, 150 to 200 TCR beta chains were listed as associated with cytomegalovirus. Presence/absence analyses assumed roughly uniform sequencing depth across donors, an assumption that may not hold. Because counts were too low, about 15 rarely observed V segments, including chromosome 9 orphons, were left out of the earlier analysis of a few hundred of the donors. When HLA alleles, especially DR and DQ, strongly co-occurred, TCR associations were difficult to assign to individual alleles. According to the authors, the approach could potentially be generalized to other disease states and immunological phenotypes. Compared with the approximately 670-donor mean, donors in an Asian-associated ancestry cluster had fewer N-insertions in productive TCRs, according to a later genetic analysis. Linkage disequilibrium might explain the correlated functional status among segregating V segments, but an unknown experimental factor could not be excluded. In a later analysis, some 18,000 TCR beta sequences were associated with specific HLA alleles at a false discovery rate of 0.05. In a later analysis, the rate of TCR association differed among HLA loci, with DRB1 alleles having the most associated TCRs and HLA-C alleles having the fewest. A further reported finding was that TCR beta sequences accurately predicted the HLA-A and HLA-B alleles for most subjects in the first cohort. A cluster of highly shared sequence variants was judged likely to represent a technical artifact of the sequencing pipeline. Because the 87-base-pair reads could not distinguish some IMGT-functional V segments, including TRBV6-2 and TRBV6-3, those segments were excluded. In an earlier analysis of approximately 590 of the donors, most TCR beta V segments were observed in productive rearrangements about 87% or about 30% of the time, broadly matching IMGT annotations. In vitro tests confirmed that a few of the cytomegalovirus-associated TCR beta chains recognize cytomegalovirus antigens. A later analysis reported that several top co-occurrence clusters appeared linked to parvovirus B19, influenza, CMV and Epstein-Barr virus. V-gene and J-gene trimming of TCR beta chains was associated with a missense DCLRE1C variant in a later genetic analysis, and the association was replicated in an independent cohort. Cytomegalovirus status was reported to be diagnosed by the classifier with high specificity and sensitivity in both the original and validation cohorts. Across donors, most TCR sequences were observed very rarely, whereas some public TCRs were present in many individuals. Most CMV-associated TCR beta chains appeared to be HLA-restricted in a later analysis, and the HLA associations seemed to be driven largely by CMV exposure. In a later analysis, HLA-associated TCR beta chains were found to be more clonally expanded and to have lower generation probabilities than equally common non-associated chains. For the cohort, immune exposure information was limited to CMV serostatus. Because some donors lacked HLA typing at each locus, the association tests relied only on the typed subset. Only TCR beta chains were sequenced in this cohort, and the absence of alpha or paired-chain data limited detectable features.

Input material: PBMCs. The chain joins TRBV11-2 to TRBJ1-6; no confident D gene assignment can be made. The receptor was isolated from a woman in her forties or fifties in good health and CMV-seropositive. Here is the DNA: TGTGCCAGCAGCTTAGATACGAGAAATTCACCCCTCCACTTT. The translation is CASSLDTRNSPLHF.